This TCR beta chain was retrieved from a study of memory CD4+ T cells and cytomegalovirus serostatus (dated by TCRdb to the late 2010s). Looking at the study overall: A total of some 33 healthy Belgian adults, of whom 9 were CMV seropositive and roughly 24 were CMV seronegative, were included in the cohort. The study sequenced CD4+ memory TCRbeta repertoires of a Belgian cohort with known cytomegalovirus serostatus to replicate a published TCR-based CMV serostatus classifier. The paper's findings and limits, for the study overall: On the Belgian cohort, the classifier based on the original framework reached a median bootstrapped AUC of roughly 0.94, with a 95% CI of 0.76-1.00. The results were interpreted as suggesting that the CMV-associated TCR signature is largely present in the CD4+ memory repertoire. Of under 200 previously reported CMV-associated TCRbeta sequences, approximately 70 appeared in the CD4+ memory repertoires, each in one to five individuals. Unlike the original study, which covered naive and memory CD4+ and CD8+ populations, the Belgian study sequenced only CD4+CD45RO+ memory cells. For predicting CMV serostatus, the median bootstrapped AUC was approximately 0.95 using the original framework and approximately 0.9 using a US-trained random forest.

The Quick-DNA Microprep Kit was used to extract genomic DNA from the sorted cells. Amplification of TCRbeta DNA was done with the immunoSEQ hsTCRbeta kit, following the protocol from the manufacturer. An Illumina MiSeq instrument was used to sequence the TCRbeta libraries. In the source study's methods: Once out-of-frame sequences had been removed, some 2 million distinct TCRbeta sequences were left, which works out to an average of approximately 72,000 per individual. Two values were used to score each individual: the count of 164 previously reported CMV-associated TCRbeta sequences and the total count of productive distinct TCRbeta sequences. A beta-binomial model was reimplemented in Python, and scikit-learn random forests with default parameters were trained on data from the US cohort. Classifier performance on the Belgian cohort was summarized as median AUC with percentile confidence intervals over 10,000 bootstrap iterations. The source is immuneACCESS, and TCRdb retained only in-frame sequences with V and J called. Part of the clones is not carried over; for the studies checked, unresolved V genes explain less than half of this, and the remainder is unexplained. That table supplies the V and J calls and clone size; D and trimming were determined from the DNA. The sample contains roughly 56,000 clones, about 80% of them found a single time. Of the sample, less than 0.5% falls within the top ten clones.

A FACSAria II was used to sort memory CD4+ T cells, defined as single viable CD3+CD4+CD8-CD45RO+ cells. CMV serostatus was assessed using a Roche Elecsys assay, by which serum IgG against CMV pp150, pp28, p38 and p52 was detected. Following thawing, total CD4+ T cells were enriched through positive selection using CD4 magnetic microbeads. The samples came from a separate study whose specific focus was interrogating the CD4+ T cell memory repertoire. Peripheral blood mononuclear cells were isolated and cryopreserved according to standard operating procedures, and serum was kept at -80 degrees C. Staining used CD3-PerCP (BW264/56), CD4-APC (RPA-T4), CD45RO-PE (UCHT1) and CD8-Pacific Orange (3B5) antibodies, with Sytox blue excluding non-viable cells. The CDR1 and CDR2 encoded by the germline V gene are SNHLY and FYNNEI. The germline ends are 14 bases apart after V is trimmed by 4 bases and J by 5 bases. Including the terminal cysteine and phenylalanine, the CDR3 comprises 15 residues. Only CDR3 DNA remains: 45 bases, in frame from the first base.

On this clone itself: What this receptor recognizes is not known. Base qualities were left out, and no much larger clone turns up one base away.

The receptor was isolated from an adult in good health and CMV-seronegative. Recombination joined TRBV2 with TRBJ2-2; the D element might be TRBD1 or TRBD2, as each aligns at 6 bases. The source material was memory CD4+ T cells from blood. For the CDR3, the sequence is CASSVGGRGTGELFF. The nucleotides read TGTGCCAGCAGTGTAGGGGGGCGCGGAACCGGGGAGCTGTTTTTT.